A selection of T cell receptor beta chains follows, all from one sample in a study of cytomegalovirus exposure and HLA in healthy donors. Assay used: immunoSEQ multiplex PCR; TCRdb lists only in-frame clones, some missing. Of approximately 100,000 clones detected, over 60% appear once; the ten largest clones hold less than 3.5%. The source material was PBMCs. The receptors derive from a female donor in good health and CMV-seronegative. The CDR3 runs from the conserved cysteine through the conserved F or W. D genes are given only for firm matches. A clone size is listed for some rows: how often the clone was seen (once, few, many), or a class if it is expanded.

TRBD2	TRBV11-2	-	TRBJ2-3	CASSSYHVLAGGLADTQYF	TGTGCCAGCAGCTCCTACCACGTTCTAGCGGGGGGGCTCGCAGATACGCAGTATTTT
TRBD1	TRBV27	-	TRBJ1-6	CASSLLQGGDSPLHF	TGTGCCAGCAGTTTATTACAGGGGGGCGATTCACCCCTCCACTTT
TRBD1	TRBV10-1	-	TRBJ2-5	CASSERGPQYQETQYF	TGCGCCAGCAGTGAGAGGGGGCCCCAGTACCAAGAGACCCAGTACTTC
-	TRBV5-6	-	TRBJ2-6	CASSSGANVLTF	TGTGCCAGCAGCTCGGGGGCCAACGTCCTGACTTTC
-	TRBV14	once	TRBJ2-7	CASSPPNRAFIEQYF	TGTGCCAGCAGCCCCCCAAACAGGGCATTCATCGAGCAGTACTTC
TRBD2	TRBV7-9	once	TRBJ2-7	CASSLAGLGRDEQYF	TGTGCCAGCAGCTTAGCTGGACTAGGTAGGGACGAGCAGTACTTC
TRBD2	TRBV4-3	-	TRBJ2-5	CASSPGLAAEETQYF	TGCGCCAGCAGCCCCGGACTAGCAGCCGAAGAGACCCAGTACTTC
-	TRBV5-1	-	TRBJ2-1	CASSLVGAVGNEQFF	TGCGCCAGCAGCTTGGTTGGGGCAGTAGGCAATGAGCAGTTCTTC
-	TRBV11-2	-	TRBJ1-3	CASSLEGYSGNTIYF	TGTGCCAGCAGCTTAGAGGGCTACTCTGGAAACACCATATATTTT
TRBD1	TRBV10-3	-	TRBJ1-2	CAISQGATGYTF	TGTGCCATCTCACAGGGGGCAACTGGCTACACCTTC
-	TRBV7-6	-	TRBJ2-7	CASSLTQSYEQYF	TGTGCCAGCAGCTTAACTCAATCCTACGAGCAGTACTTC
-	TRBV10-2	-	TRBJ2-7	CASSYTPSSGYEQYF	TGCGCCAGCAGCTACACACCCTCGTCCGGGTACGAGCAGTACTTC
-	TRBV2	-	TRBJ1-1	CASRGAGNTEAFF	TGTGCCAGCAGGGGGGCAGGGAACACTGAAGCTTTCTTT
-	TRBV6-5	few	TRBJ2-6	CASRQGWVGANVLTF	TGTGCCAGCAGACAGGGTTGGGTTGGGGCCAACGTCCTGACTTTC
TRBD2	TRBV5-5	-	TRBJ2-5	CASSLEASGGAWETQYF	TGTGCCAGCAGCTTGGAGGCTAGCGGGGGGGCCTGGGAGACCCAGTACTTC
-	TRBV6-5	-	TRBJ1-2	CASSQQISLDGYTF	TGTGCCAGCAGCCAACAGATCTCGCTTGACGGCTACACCTTC
-	TRBV15	-	TRBJ1-4	CATSREAGANEKLFF	TGTGCCACCAGCAGGGAAGCAGGGGCTAATGAAAAACTGTTTTTT
-	TRBV7-3	-	TRBJ2-7	CASSLPSRRGTEKYF	TGTGCCAGCAGCTTACCCTCTCGGAGGGGTACTGAGAAGTACTTC
TRBD1	TRBV10-3	-	TRBJ1-1	CAISTPGQGKRTEAFF	TGTGCCATCAGTACACCCGGACAGGGGAAGAGGACTGAAGCTTTCTTT
TRBD2	TRBV5-1	once	TRBJ2-5	CASSFSGTQETQYF	TGCGCCAGCAGCTTTAGCGGGACGCAAGAGACCCAGTACTTC
-	TRBV2	once	TRBJ1-2	CATSARGDNYGYTF	TGTGCCACCTCGGCCAGGGGCGACAACTATGGCTACACCTTC
-	TRBV7-9	-	TRBJ2-7	CASSWDNTYEQYF	TGTGCCAGCAGCTGGGACAACACCTACGAGCAGTACTTC
TRBD2	TRBV5-1	-	TRBJ2-5	CASSLAGSSGGLLAETQYF	TGCGCCAGCAGCTTGGCCGGTTCTAGCGGGGGTCTGTTGGCAGAGACCCAGTACTTC
-	TRBV7-3	-	TRBJ1-1	CASSLAPLANTEAFF	TGTGCCAGCAGCTTAGCCCCACTCGCGAACACTGAAGCTTTCTTT
TRBD2	TRBV19	once	TRBJ2-3	CASRPTSGGPDTQYF	TGTGCCAGTAGACCTACTAGCGGGGGGCCAGATACGCAGTATTTT
-	TRBV2	-	TRBJ2-2	CASRTGTGELFF	TGTGCCAGCAGGACGGGCACCGGGGAGCTGTTTTTT
-	TRBV6-4	-	TRBJ2-7	CASTGTRNYEQYF	TGTGCCAGCACGGGGACACGAAACTACGAGCAGTACTTC
TRBD2	TRBV7-6	-	TRBJ2-1	CASSLSSGGAGEQFF	TGTGCCAGCAGCTTATCCAGCGGGGGGGCGGGTGAGCAGTTCTTC
-	TRBV5-1	few	TRBJ2-7	CASSLGRTSEQYF	TGCGCCAGCAGCTTGGGCCGAACCAGCGAGCAGTACTTC
-	TRBV2	-	TRBJ1-2	CASSEDEGSYGYTF	TGTGCCAGCAGTGAAGATGAGGGAAGCTATGGCTACACCTTC
-	TRBV7-9	-	TRBJ1-6	CASSLGDSYNSPLHF	TGTGCCAGCAGCTTGGGAGACTCTTATAATTCACCCCTCCACTTT
-	TRBV4-1	few	TRBJ2-7	CASSQVAGETYEQYF	TGCGCCAGCAGCCAAGTGGCAGGTGAAACCTACGAGCAGTACTTC
TRBD1	TRBV11-2	-	TRBJ1-3	CASSPGTGHSGNTIYF	TGTGCCAGCAGCCCCGGGACAGGGCACTCTGGAAACACCATATATTTT
TRBD1	TRBV19	-	TRBJ1-2	CASSIPGGFGYTF	TGTGCCAGTAGTATCCCAGGGGGGTTTGGCTACACCTTC
-	TRBV9	-	TRBJ1-1	CASSVDFGRDRAFF	TGTGCCAGCAGCGTAGATTTTGGCAGGGATCGGGCTTTCTTT
-	TRBV10-3	-	TRBJ1-4	CAISDGVAEKLFF	TGTGCCATCAGTGACGGGGTTGCGGAAAAACTGTTTTTT
TRBD1	TRBV9	-	TRBJ1-2	CASSASRQGKEGYTF	TGTGCCAGCAGCGCGTCCCGACAGGGAAAAGAGGGCTACACCTTC
TRBD1	TRBV5-1	-	TRBJ1-2	CASSETTGGGYGYTF	TGCGCCAGCAGCGAGACGACAGGGGGAGGCTATGGCTACACCTTC
TRBD1	TRBV13	-	TRBJ2-7	CANSLGNRGEQYF	TGTGCCAACAGCTTAGGCAACAGGGGCGAGCAGTACTTC
-	TRBV4-3	-	TRBJ2-1	CASSQDLASPNEQFF	TGCGCCAGCAGCCAAGATCTGGCTAGTCCCAATGAGCAGTTCTTC
-	TRBV5-1	-	TRBJ1-2	CASSLTGSGYGYTF	TGCGCCAGCAGCTTAACAGGGTCAGGATATGGCTACACCTTC
TRBD1	TRBV4-2	-	TRBJ2-7	CASSQESPGTGTYEQYF	TGTGCCAGCAGCCAAGAGTCGCCCGGGACAGGGACCTACGAGCAGTACTTC
-	TRBV5-1	-	TRBJ1-2	CASSGQRDGYTF	TGCGCCAGCAGCGGACAGAGGGATGGCTACACCTTC
TRBD2	TRBV6-5	-	TRBJ2-7	CASSYALDSGGEQYF	TGTGCCAGCAGTTACGCATTGGACAGCGGGGGTGAGCAGTACTTC
TRBD2	TRBV2	-	TRBJ2-1	CASSNRGGYNEQFF	TGTGCCAGCAGTAACCGGGGGGGGTACAATGAGCAGTTCTTC
TRBD1	TRBV19	-	TRBJ2-7	CASTVPLSPDRGDNEQYF	TGTGCCAGTACCGTACCCCTCTCTCCGGACAGGGGGGATAACGAGCAGTACTTC